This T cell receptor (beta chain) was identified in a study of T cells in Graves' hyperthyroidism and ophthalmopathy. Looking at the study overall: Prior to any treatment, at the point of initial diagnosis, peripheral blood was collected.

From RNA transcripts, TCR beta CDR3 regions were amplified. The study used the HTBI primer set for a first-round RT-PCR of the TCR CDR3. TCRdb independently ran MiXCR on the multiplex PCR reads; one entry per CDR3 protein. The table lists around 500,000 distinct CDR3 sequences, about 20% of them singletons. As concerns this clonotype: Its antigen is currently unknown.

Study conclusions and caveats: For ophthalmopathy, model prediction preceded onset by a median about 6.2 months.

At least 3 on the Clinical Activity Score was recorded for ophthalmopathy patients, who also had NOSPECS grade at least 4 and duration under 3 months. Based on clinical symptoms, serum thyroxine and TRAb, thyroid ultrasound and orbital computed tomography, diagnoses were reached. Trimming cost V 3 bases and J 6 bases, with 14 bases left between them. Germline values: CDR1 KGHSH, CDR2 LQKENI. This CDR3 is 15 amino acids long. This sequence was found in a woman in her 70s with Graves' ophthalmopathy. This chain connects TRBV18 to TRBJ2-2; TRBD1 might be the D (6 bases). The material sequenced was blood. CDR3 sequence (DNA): TGTGCCAGCTCACCGAGGAAGGGGGATGCCGGGGAGCTGTTTTTT. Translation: CASSPRKGDAGELFF. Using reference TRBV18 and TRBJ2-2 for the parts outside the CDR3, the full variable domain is NAGVMQNPRHLVRRRGQEARLRCSPMKGHSHVYWYRQLPEEGLKFMVYLQKENIIDESGMPKERFSAEFPKEGPSILRIQQVVRGDSAAYFCASSPRKGDAGELFFGEGSRLTVL.